This TCR beta chain was identified during a study of pediatric ulcerative colitis. Findings and caveats of the study: Ulcerative colitis patients shared more blood-rectal clones than controls. Total lymphocyte DNA, not sorted subsets, was the template.

This table comes from immunoSEQ multiplex PCR, and its TCRdb copy is limited to in-frame clones, with some not included. The table has 60,000 or so clones, 77% seen once; the top ten hold around 5.2%. Germline V gene lookup returns CDR1 MNHNY and CDR2 SVGAGI (reference sequence). V lost 7 bases and J lost 4, with 13 bases in between. This CDR3 region has 13 residues. A word on this clone: No antigen is known for it.

No immunosuppressive drugs were given to ulcerative colitis patients before diagnostic colonoscopy. Blood was drawn at the time of colonoscopy. The chain joins TRBV6-6 to TRBJ1-2; no reliable D call. This clonotype was sampled from a boy aged 5 to 17 with moderate ulcerative colitis. The sample taken for sequencing was blood. In nucleotides, the CDR3 is TGTGCCAGCAAGACTTACGACCCCTATGGCTACACCTTC. Encoded protein: CASKTYDPYGYTF.